The next 9 T cell receptor beta chains were all read from a single sample in a study of blood T cells in healthy people across ages. Together with a sample-barcoded 5' primer, a J-beta primer mix was included in a second PCR lasting about 7 to 11 cycles. In TCRdb, the 5' RACE reads were re-called with MiXCR into one record per CDR3 protein. The profile shows 1.5 million to 2 million distinct CDR3 sequences, about 30% of them singletons. Sequencing input: blood. The receptors derive from a woman aged 25-40 years in good health.

This clonotype was recorded a few times. The chain combines TRBV9 with TRBJ2-7, with a tentative D call TRBD1 (6 bases). The V end lost 0 bases, the J end lost 2 bases, and 12 bases lay between the germline ends. The CDR3 has 15 residues. Germline V gene data show CDR1 as SGDLS and CDR2 as YYNGEE. As DNA, the CDR3 is TGTGCCAGCAGCGTAGAGGCAGGGGCGACCTACGAGCAGTACTTC. Translated, it gives CASSVEAGATYEQYF.

At least ten counts were recorded for this clonotype. CDR3 DNA sequence: TGCGCCAGCAGTGAGTTGGTAGACTATGGCTACACCTTC. It encodes CASSELVDYGYTF. The J gene is TRBJ1-2, the V gene TRBV10-1; D gene unclear. CDR1 is WNHNN, CDR2 SYGVQD, per germline (reference sequence). The CDR3 extends over 13 amino acids. Trimming stripped 1 base from V and 3 bases from J, with 6 bases between.

The chain recombines TRBV24-1 with TRBJ2-5; 9 bases line up with TRBD1. CDR3 length equals 17 residues. V dropped 1 base and J dropped 5; count of bases not matched to a gene: 10. CDR1 and CDR2 from the germline V gene are KGHDR and SFDVKD. The CDR3 here is CATSDLGGTGRGETQYF. The CDR3 DNA reads as TGTGCCACCAGTGATTTAGGTGGGACAGGGCGTGGGGAGACCCAGTACTTC.

Worth noting for this clonotype: Since no conserved phenylalanine or tryptophan closes the CDR3, a read error is the likely cause. This chain uses TRBV9 with TRBJ2-4; D is perhaps TRBD1 (6 bases). CDR1 SGDLS and CDR2 YYNGEE come from the germline V gene. Trimming removed 5 bases at V and 8 bases at J, with 11 bases between. The CDR3 is 12 amino acids. DNA for the CDR3: TGTGCCAGCAGTACAGGGACGGACATTCAGTACTCC. The encoded protein is CASSTGTDIQYS.

This clonotype appeared a few times. The genes are TRBV20-1 and TRBJ2-3; a possible D gene is TRBD2 (5 bases). There are 12 residues in the CDR3. V lost 0 bases, J lost 6 bases, and 7 bases lay in between. Germline values: CDR1 DFQATT, CDR2 SNEGSKA (reference sequence). CDR3 region: CSARDPGDTQYF. For the CDR3, the DNA is TGCAGTGCTAGAGACCCGGGGGATACGCAGTATTTT.

The chain employs TRBV4-1 and TRBJ2-1, with 10 bases lining up with TRBD1. Germline trimming cut 7 bases from V and 6 bases from J; bases unmatched to any gene: 9. Germline CDR1 and CDR2: MGHRA and YSYEKL. The CDR3 runs 15 residues. The DNA of the CDR3 is TGCGCCAGCACCGAACTTCGGACAGGGGGCAATGAGCAGTTCTTC. It yields the protein CASTELRTGGNEQFF.

The chain couples TRBV27 to TRBJ2-7, with 11 bases identical to TRBD1. Trimming took 4 bases from V and 2 from J; bases not matched to a gene: 16. Germline V lookup: CDR1 MNHEY, CDR2 SMNVEV (reference sequence). CDR3 size: 19 residues. CDR3 in DNA: TGTGCCAGCAGTTACCCGGACAGGGGGCTTCACTGGTCTACCTACGAGCAGTACTTC. Its translation is CASSYPDRGLHWSTYEQYF.

This clonotype was found a few times. V is TRBV20-1 and J is TRBJ2-1; D may be TRBD2 (6 bases). The CDR3 loop spans 12 amino acids. Germline loops: CDR1 DFQATT, CDR2 SNEGSKA (reference sequence). V lost 3 bases and J 6 bases, leaving 9 bases between the germline ends. The CDR3 sequence: CSAREGPNEQFF. The CDR3 DNA sequence: TGCAGTGCTAGGGAGGGCCCCAATGAGCAGTTCTTC.

This clonotype came up a few times. The genes are TRBV9 and TRBJ2-1; TRBD2 matches at 14 bases. J gave up 4 bases and V 4 bases, and 4 bases lay outside the gene matches. This CDR3 has 16 amino acids. Germline CDR1 and CDR2: SGDLS and YYNGEE. In DNA, the CDR3 is TGTGCCAGCAGCAGACGACTAGCGGGAGGGTACAATGAGCAGTTCTTC. Translation gives CASSRRLAGGYNEQFF.